Below, 4 T cell receptor beta chains from the same sample are listed, as sequenced in a study of T cell clonality in common variable immunodeficiency. Profiling relied on immunoSEQ multiplex PCR, and the TCRdb table lists in-frame clones only, not all of them. The record shows tens of thousands of clones for this sample, with no singletons present. The sequencing sample was made of peripheral blood mononuclear cells. These receptors all come from a person aged 18 to 69 in good health.

By share, this clone ranks as medium-sized. The missing CDR3 end, 3 residues past where the read stops, is filled in from the germline J gene. The chain uses TRBV15 and TRBJ2-3; 10 nucleotides agree with TRBD2. V lost 2 bases, J lost 6 bases, and 14 bases stayed unmatched. Germline V gene lookup returns CDR1 LNHNV and CDR2 YYDKDF (reference sequence). The CDR3 is 18 residues long. The CDR3 is CATSRPQASGRGSDTQYF. The CDR3 bases that were read are TGTGCCACCAGCAGACCCCAGGCTAGCGGGAGAGGATCGGATACG.

Notes on this clone: From the germline J gene comes the end of the CDR3, since the read stops 3 residues before it. This chain joins TRBV30 and TRBJ2-5; D is unclear. The CDR3 is 11 amino acids. The germline V gene has CDR1 GTSNPN and CDR2 SVGIG (reference sequence). Trimming stripped 2 bases from V and 5 bases from J, with 6 bases between. CDR3 amino acids: CAWSPGETQYF. The covered CDR3 bases are TGTGCCTGGAGTCCCGGTGAGACC.

This clone showed up many times. The read gets to within 3 residues of the CDR3 end, and the germline J gene fills in the rest. The rearrangement joins TRBV5-1 to TRBJ1-2, with 9 bases aligning to TRBD1. Germline CDR1 SGHRS, CDR2 YFSETQ. V shed 4 bases, J shed 0 bases, and the junction held 16 bases outside the gene matches. The CDR3 loop spans 19 amino acids. CDR3 residues: CASSKFPGQGSAANYGYTF. The sequenced CDR3 bases are TGCGCCAGCAGCAAGTTCCCGGGACAGGGATCGGCGGCTAACTATGGC.

At least ten counts were recorded for this clone. Coverage ceases 3 residues before the CDR3 finishes, and the germline J gene fills in the end. The chain is built from TRBV19 and TRBJ2-5; 7 bases line up with TRBD1. This CDR3 is built from 14 residues. With 5 bases clipped from V and 3 bases from J, the junction kept 6 bases outside the gene matches. In germline, CDR1 is LNHDA, CDR2 SQIVND (reference sequence). The CDR3: CASSVTGVKETQYF. The CDR3 DNA, read in part, is TGTGCCAGTAGTGTCACAGGGGTAAAAGAGACC.